A single sample gave rise to the 29 T cell receptor beta chains below, sequenced in a study of blood T cell repertoires in COVID-19. Clones were read by immunoSEQ multiplex PCR, and TCRdb kept only the in-frame ones, dropping some. Here the sample spans 110,000 or so clones, 70% to 90% being singletons. Sequencing was done on a sample of peripheral blood. The receptors come from a woman between 70 and 85 years old who had recovered from COVID-19.

This chain links TRBV5-1 with TRBJ1-2, with D unclear. This CDR3 is built from 15 residues. The germline gives CDR1 SGHRS, CDR2 YFSETQ. The germline V and J ends were trimmed by 0 bases and 3 bases, with 12 bases remaining between them. This CDR3 is CASSLGQAIDYGYTF. In DNA, the CDR3 is TGCGCCAGCAGCTTGGGGCAGGCTATAGACTATGGCTACACCTTC.

The chain links TRBV20-1 to TRBJ1-2; 9 bases match TRBD1. The CDR3 runs 11 residues. Germline lookup yields CDR1 DFQATT and CDR2 SNEGSKA (reference sequence). CDR3 DNA: TGCGGCGGGACAGGGTTCTATGGCTACACCTTC. Translating it yields CGGTGFYGYTF.

The chain is built from TRBV11-2 and TRBJ1-1; 9 nucleotides align to TRBD1. V shed 5 bases, J shed 4 bases, and the junction held 2 bases outside the gene matches. This CDR3 comprises 13 residues. CDR1 and CDR2 (germline): SGHAT, FQNNGV. The CDR3 sequence is CASSLTGGTEAFF. The CDR3 coding sequence is TGTGCCAGCAGCCTGACAGGGGGCACTGAAGCTTTCTTT.

This chain uses TRBV28 with TRBJ1-2, with 8 nucleotides matching TRBD1. Germline CDR1 MDHEN, CDR2 SYDVKM. The length of the CDR3 is 21 residues. The trim removed 3 bases at V and 4 bases at J, leaving 25 bases unmatched. The CDR3 reads CASSFPAPTDTPTGGLYGYTF. The CDR3 DNA reads as TGTGCCAGCAGTTTCCCCGCCCCGACCGATACCCCAACAGGGGGGCTCTATGGCTACACCTTC.

This chain joins TRBV3-1 (or the pseudogene TRBV3-2) and TRBJ1-1; a possible D gene is TRBD1 (5 bases). The length of the CDR3 is 14 residues. Germline-derived CDR1 and CDR2 are LGHDT and YNNKEL (reference sequence). The germline V and J ends were trimmed by 4 bases and 5 bases, with 14 bases remaining between them. CDR3 DNA sequence: TGTGCCAGCAGCCGACAGCTTCTGGTTACTGAAGCTTTCTTT. Its protein product is CASSRQLLVTEAFF.

This clone occurred once. This sequence joins TRBV19 and TRBJ2-7; D might be TRBD2 (5 bases). V dropped 7 bases and J dropped 6 bases, with 16 bases sitting between them. The CDR3 consists of 13 residues. Germline CDR1 LNHDA, CDR2 SQIVND (reference sequence). CDR3 DNA sequence: TGTGCCAGTACCGAGGGCCGGTGGGGCGAGCAGTACTTC. It encodes CASTEGRWGEQYF. The whole variable domain, filled in from reference TRBV19 and TRBJ2-7, reads DGGITQSPKYLFRKEGQNVTLSCEQNLNHDAMYWYRQDPGQGLRLIYYSQIVNDFQKGDIAEGYSVSREKKESFPLTVTSAQKNPTAFYLCASTEGRWGEQYFGPGTRLTVT.

The chain couples TRBV11-3 to TRBJ2-2, with D perhaps TRBD2 (5 bases). Germline CDR1 and CDR2: SGHNT and YENEEA. The CDR3 has 15 residues. Between the trimmed V and J ends, which lost 1 base and 4 bases, there was a span of 10 bases. The CDR3 bases are TGTGCCAGCAGCTTAGGGGGAGCGGCCACCGGGGAGCTGTTTTTT. Its protein product is CASSLGGAATGELFF.

This clone was picked up one time. This chain links TRBV6-4 with TRBJ2-3; no clear D gene. The CDR3 is made up of 14 amino acids. The germline V gene has CDR1 MRHNA and CDR2 SNTAGT. V was trimmed by 1 base and J by 4 bases, leaving 9 bases between them. The CDR3 here is CASSDWPESDTQYF. CDR3 DNA: TGTGCCAGCAGTGACTGGCCGGAGTCAGATACGCAGTATTTT.

This clone was picked up one time. This chain links TRBV30 with TRBJ1-6; D uncertain. The germline V gene has CDR1 GTSNPN and CDR2 SVGIG (reference sequence). The CDR3 consists of 15 residues. V lost 2 bases and J 0 bases, leaving 8 bases between the germline ends. The CDR3 coding sequence is TGTGCCTGGAGTTCGTACAGCTCCTATAATTCACCCCTCCACTTT. Encoded protein: CAWSSYSSYNSPLHF.

The chain recombines TRBV29-1 with TRBJ2-7, with 9 bases lining up with TRBD1. The CDR3 is 14 amino acids. Germline CDR1 is SQVTM and CDR2 is ANQGSEA. The J segment lost 4 bases and the V segment lost 5 bases, leaving 9 bases of the junction unmatched. CDR3 amino acids: CSVQRTGVGYEQYF. As DNA, the CDR3 is TGCAGCGTTCAGAGGACAGGGGTAGGGTACGAGCAGTACTTC.

The V call is TRBV11-2, the J call TRBJ2-3, with TRBD2 identical over 10 bases. Germline CDR1 reads SGHAT; CDR2 reads FQNNGV. The CDR3 is 17 residues long. After removal of 4 bases from V and 9 bases from J, the junction contained 16 bases not matched to a gene. The CDR3 sequence: CASSSLPGLATGRTQYF. The CDR3 region has the DNA TGTGCCAGCAGCTCTCTTCCGGGACTAGCGACTGGCCGGACGCAGTATTTT.

The chain joins TRBV6-2 or TRBV6-3 to TRBJ2-5, with TRBD2 as a possible D gene (6 bases). Germline V gives CDR1 MNHEY, CDR2 SVGEGT. V was pared by 0 bases and J by 4 bases, with 15 bases between. The CDR3 runs 16 residues. The CDR3 sequence: CASSYSVSGLGETQYF. The CDR3 region has the DNA TGTGCCAGCAGTTACTCGGTTAGCGGACTGGGAGAGACCCAGTACTTC.

The CDR3 DNA reads TGTGCCAGCAGCAACGGGACTAGCGGCCCCTACAATGAGCAGTTCTTC. Translating it yields CASSNGTSGPYNEQFF. The chain is built from TRBV21-1 and TRBJ2-1; the DNA was not compared with TRBD2, the D call given in the table. TRBV21-1 is reported as a pseudogene. The CDR3 is 16 residues long.

This chain joins TRBV28 and TRBJ1-1, with D tentatively TRBD1 (6 bases). This CDR3 has 13 amino acids. The V end was cut by 5 bases, the J end by 0 bases, with 7 bases between. CDR1 is MDHEN, CDR2 SYDVKM, per germline. This CDR3 is CASSGGLNTEAFF. The CDR3 DNA is TGTGCCAGCAGTGGGGGCTTGAACACTGAAGCTTTCTTT.

This chain links TRBV5-1 with TRBJ1-1; D is ambiguous. V lost 5 bases and J 1 base, leaving 9 bases between the germline ends. Germline V gene data show CDR1 as SGHRS and CDR2 as YFSETQ. This CDR3 is built from 13 residues. CDR3 in DNA: TGCGCCAGCAGACCGGGTGGGAACACTGAAGCTTTCTTT. Translation gives CASRPGGNTEAFF.

This chain connects TRBV30 to TRBJ1-5; TRBD1 matches at 11 bases. J lost 5 bases, V lost 1 base, and 1 base had no gene match. The CDR3 is 14 amino acids. Germline CDR1 is GTSNPN and CDR2 is SVGIG (reference sequence). The CDR3 reads CAWSGDRGYQPQHF. The DNA for the CDR3 is TGTGCCTGGAGTGGGGACAGGGGGTATCAGCCCCAGCATTTT.

The J gene is TRBJ2-1, the V gene TRBV6-5; tentative D call: TRBD2 (6 bases). Germline V gives CDR1 MNHEY, CDR2 SVGAGI. The ends were cut back, 0 bases at V and 11 bases at J, with 17 bases in the middle. This CDR3 spans 15 amino acids. The CDR3 loop is CASSYSPSGGWKQFF. CDR3 coding DNA: TGTGCCAGCAGTTACTCACCAAGTGGGGGGTGGAAGCAGTTCTTC.

V usage is TRBV7-7 and J usage is TRBJ2-3; D is possibly TRBD2 (5 bases). CDR1 and CDR2 from the germline V gene are SSHAT and FNYEAQ (reference sequence). This CDR3 spans 14 amino acids. V was cut by 6 bases and J by 0 bases, with 10 bases left in between. CDR3 sequence (DNA): TGTGCCAGCAGTGAGGGCCCTAGCACAGATACGCAGTATTTT. Its protein is CASSEGPSTDTQYF.

This chain joins TRBV21-1 and TRBJ2-3; the table names TRBD1, a call not compared with the DNA. TRBV21-1 is termed a pseudogene. The CDR3 covers 15 residues. CDR3 sequence: CASSVGPWLADTQYF. The CDR3 nucleotides read TGTGCCAGCAGCGTGGGCCCTTGGTTGGCAGATACGCAGTATTTT.

The chain uses TRBV18 and TRBJ1-1; D may be TRBD1 (5 bases). Germline CDR1 and CDR2: KGHSH and LQKENI. V shed 6 bases and J shed 0 bases, with 17 bases lying between them. The CDR3 runs to 16 residues. This CDR3 is CASSLIGAGMNTEAFF. DNA for the CDR3: TGTGCCAGCTCTCTAATAGGGGCAGGGATGAACACTGAAGCTTTCTTT.

This chain's CDR3 is CASSYSPYGYTF. CDR3 DNA sequence: TGTGCCAGCAGTTATTCCCCGTATGGCTACACCTTC. V and J are TRBV12-3 or TRBV12-4 and TRBJ1-2; D is ambiguous. The CDR3 loop spans 12 amino acids. V was cut by 4 bases and J by 5 bases, with 8 bases left in between.

V is TRBV18 and J is TRBJ1-1; 7 nucleotides line up with TRBD1. Germline CDR1 and CDR2: KGHSH and LQKENI. Trimming took 4 bases from V and 4 from J; bases not matched to a gene: 3. The CDR3 consists of 13 residues. The CDR3 region has the DNA TGTGCCAGCTCACTGGGACAGACCACTGAAGCTTTCTTT. This encodes CASSLGQTTEAFF.

This clone has just one count. The genes are TRBV7-2 and TRBJ2-5, with TRBD2 matching 8 bases. Germline V CDR1 and CDR2: SGHTA, FQGNSA. This CDR3 region has 15 residues. With V trimmed by 5 bases and J by 4 bases, 9 bases remained unmatched. CDR3 nucleotide sequence: TGTACCAGCAGCCCATTCGGGACTAGGCTAGAGACCCAGTACTTC. This codes for CTSSPFGTRLETQYF. Full variable domain (missing parts from reference TRBV7-2 and TRBJ2-5): GAGVSQSPSNKVTEKGKDVELRCDPISGHTALYWYRQSLGQGLEFLIYFQGNSAPDKSGLPSDRFSAERTGGSVSTLTIQRTQQEDSAVYLCTSSPFGTRLETQYFGPGTRLLVL.

The V gene is TRBV6-2 or TRBV6-3, the J gene TRBJ1-2; a weak D match, TRBD1 (6 bases). Looked up from germline, CDR1 is MNHEY and CDR2 is SVGEGT. Trimming left V 6 bases short and J 1 base short, with 18 bases between. The CDR3 has 16 residues. DNA of the CDR3: TGTGCCAGCAGCCCTAGCATGGGACACCGTAACTATGGCTACACCTTC. Amino acids: CASSPSMGHRNYGYTF.

This chain connects TRBV28 to TRBJ1-1, with TRBD1 identical over 7 bases. This CDR3 has 14 amino acids. Germline V gene data show CDR1 as MDHEN and CDR2 as SYDVKM. Trimming cost V 6 bases and J 4 bases; bases outside gene matches: 8. The CDR3 sequence is CASSLGGGGTEAFF. Written as DNA, the CDR3 is TGTGCCAGCAGCTTAGGGGGCGGTGGCACTGAAGCTTTCTTT.

V usage is TRBV11-2 and J usage is TRBJ2-7, with D perhaps matching TRBD2 (6 bases). CDR3 length equals 16 residues. Germline V gene lookup returns CDR1 SGHAT and CDR2 FQNNGV. The V gene lost 4 bases and the J gene lost 2 bases, with 18 bases spanning the gap. This CDR3 is CASSSPTPSATYEQYF. CDR3 bases: TGTGCCAGCAGCTCACCGACGCCTAGCGCAACCTACGAGCAGTACTTC. The entire variable domain, with the rest obtained from reference TRBV11-2 and TRBJ2-7, is as follows: EAGVAQSPRYKIIEKRQSVAFWCNPISGHATLYWYQQILGQGPKLLIQFQNNGVVDDSQLPKDRFSAERLKGVDSTLKIQPAKLEDSAVYLCASSSPTPSATYEQYFGPGTRLTVT.

The rearrangement uses TRBV3-1 (or the pseudogene TRBV3-2) and TRBJ1-4, with a weak D call TRBD1 (5 bases). The CDR3 is made up of 18 amino acids. V was shortened by 0 bases and J by 7 bases, with 21 bases between the two germline ends. Germline CDR1 is LGHDT and CDR2 is YNNKEL (reference sequence). In DNA, the CDR3 is TGTGCCAGCAGCCAAGACGTAATTCGGGAGGGGAACGGTGAAAAACTGTTTTTT. Its translation: CASSQDVIREGNGEKLFF.

This chain links TRBV5-5 with TRBJ1-6; TRBD1 is a possible D gene (5 bases). The CDR3 length is 14 residues. Per the germline V gene, CDR1 is SGHKS and CDR2 is YYEKEE (reference sequence). The ends were cut back, 2 bases at V and 7 bases at J, with 10 bases in the middle. CDR3 coding DNA: TGTGCCAGCAGCTTCCCGGGGGGAAATTCACCCCTCCACTTT. It is translated as CASSFPGGNSPLHF. Combining the CDR3 with reference TRBV5-5 and TRBJ1-6 gives the whole variable domain DAGVTQSPTHLIKTRGQQVTLRCSPISGHKSVSWYQQVLGQGPQFIFQYYEKEERGRGNFPDRFSARQFPNYSSELNVNALLLGDSALYLCASSFPGGNSPLHFGNGTRLTVT.

The chain carries TRBV19 and TRBJ2-3; D might be TRBD1 (6 bases). V was shortened by 3 bases and J by 3 bases, with 16 bases between the two germline ends. This CDR3 is 16 amino acids long. Germline CDR1 reads LNHDA; CDR2 reads SQIVND (reference sequence). CDR3 DNA: TGTGCCAGTAGTATTAGAAACACCCAGGGGACAGATACGCAGTATTTT. This encodes CASSIRNTQGTDTQYF.